These 25 T cell receptor beta chains originate from one sample sequenced in a study of T-cell memory formation after mild COVID-19. One entry per CDR3 protein results from TCRdb running MiXCR on the 5' RACE reads. This sample has 200,000 to 250,000 distinct CDR3 sequences, with roughly 10% found just once. Sequences were obtained from PBMCs or a T cell subset sorted from them (not recorded which). All receptors derive from a man in his late teens or twenties who had mild COVID-19 (a few samples of this study predate the infection). Cell type and time point are not known.

This clonotype has ten or more counts. This rearrangement joins TRBV21-1 to TRBJ2-1; the DNA was not compared with TRBD1, the D call given in the table. TRBV21-1 is a recognized pseudogene. The CDR3 length is 13 residues. CDR3 bases: TGTGCCAGCGTTCCCCCCACATACAATGAGCAGTTCTTC. Translating it yields CASVPPTYNEQFF.

In this sample, this clonotype turned up a few times. The CDR3: CASTDSYNEQFF. The CDR3 DNA is TGTGCCAGCACTGACAGTTACAATGAGCAGTTCTTC. The chain is built from TRBV12-3 or TRBV12-4 and TRBJ2-1, with D perhaps TRBD1 (5 bases). This CDR3 has 12 amino acids. The V gene lost 7 bases and the J gene lost 4 bases, with 8 bases spanning the gap.

This clonotype was detected only a few times. This chain joins TRBV11-2 and TRBJ2-7; the D gene is possibly TRBD1 (5 bases). CDR1 and CDR2 (germline): SGHAT, FQNNGV. The CDR3 has 15 residues. V lost 3 bases and J lost 0, with 12 bases in between. The CDR3 DNA follows: TGTGCCAGCAGCTTGGGGCAGTGGAGCTCCTACGAGCAGTACTTC. This gives the protein CASSLGQWSSYEQYF.

This clonotype was seen more than once but under ten times. The V call is TRBV20-1, the J call TRBJ1-1; D is unresolved. The CDR3 has 15 residues. Germline V CDR1 and CDR2: DFQATT, SNEGSKA (reference sequence). The V end lost 4 bases, the J end lost 0 bases, and 15 bases lay between the germline ends. Written as DNA, the CDR3 is TGCAGTGCTACCCCGGGCCTCCCAATGAACACTGAAGCTTTCTTT. Its protein is CSATPGLPMNTEAFF.

The genes are TRBV9 and TRBJ2-1; 12 bases line up with TRBD2. CDR1 and CDR2 (germline): SGDLS, YYNGEE. CDR3 length equals 17 residues. The junction had 12 bases not matched to a gene; V was cut back by 3 bases and J by 8 bases. CDR3 nucleotide sequence: TGTGCCAGCAGCGGGACTAGCGGGGAACAAGGCCTTGATGAGCAGTTCTTC. This codes for CASSGTSGEQGLDEQFF. Full variable domain (missing parts from reference TRBV9 and TRBJ2-1): DSGVTQTPKHLITATGQRVTLRCSPRSGDLSVYWYQQSLDQGLQFLIQYYNGEERAKGNILERFSAQQFPDLHSELNLSSLELGDSALYFCASSGTSGEQGLDEQFFGPGTRLTVL.

The chain combines TRBV10-3 with TRBJ2-1; 10 nucleotides match TRBD2. The CDR3 contains 16 residues. The ends lost 0 bases at V and 3 bases at J; junction bases unmatched: 2. Per the germline V gene, CDR1 is ENHRY and CDR2 is SYGVKD. As DNA, the CDR3 is TGTGCCATCAGTGAGTCAGCGGGAGGGAGCTACAATGAGCAGTTCTTC. It encodes CAISESAGGSYNEQFF.

Only a few counts were recorded for this clonotype. The gene calls are TRBV11-2 and TRBJ2-7, with TRBD1 identical over 9 bases. This CDR3 spans 14 amino acids. The V segment lost 8 bases and the J segment 6 bases; nucleotides outside the gene matches: 11. CDR1 SGHAT and CDR2 FQNNGV come from the germline V gene. CDR3: CASRQIRDRVEQYF. The CDR3 region has the DNA TGTGCCAGCCGCCAAATCCGGGACAGGGTCGAGCAGTACTTC.

J is TRBJ1-4 and V is TRBV20-1, with D maybe TRBD1 (5 bases). Deletions cut 6 bases from V and 8 bases from J, with 19 bases between. From germline, CDR1 is DFQATT and CDR2 SNEGSKA (reference sequence). CDR3 length equals 14 residues. The CDR3 sequence: CSARKQGGNEKLFF. The DNA for the CDR3 is TGCAGTGCCAGGAAGCAGGGTGGGAACGAAAAACTGTTTTTT.

This rearrangement joins TRBV15 to TRBJ1-4; tentative D call: TRBD1 (5 bases). Germline lookup yields CDR1 LNHNV and CDR2 YYDKDF (reference sequence). This CDR3 spans 17 amino acids. Trimming cost V 0 bases and J 10 bases, with 21 bases left between them. This CDR3 reads CATSRDVGAVKRGKLFF. The CDR3 DNA follows: TGTGCCACCAGCAGAGATGTAGGGGCGGTGAAGAGGGGAAAACTGTTTTTT.

V gene TRBV7-2 combines with J gene TRBJ1-1; D not resolved. The CDR3 has 14 residues. The ends were cut back, 1 base at V and 3 bases at J, with 9 bases in the middle. Germline CDR1 SGHTA, CDR2 FQGNSA. The CDR3: CASSLVAEYTEAFF. The CDR3 coding sequence is TGTGCCAGCAGCTTAGTTGCAGAATACACTGAAGCTTTCTTT.

V is TRBV9 and J is TRBJ2-3, with D possibly being TRBD1 (5 bases). CDR3 length: 14 residues. The germline gives CDR1 SGDLS, CDR2 YYNGEE. V lost 0 bases and J lost 4, with 9 bases in between. The CDR3 loop reads CASSVVQGSDTQYF. CDR3 nucleotides: TGTGCCAGCAGCGTAGTCCAGGGATCAGATACGCAGTATTTT. The full variable domain, rest sourced from reference TRBV9 and TRBJ2-3, is DSGVTQTPKHLITATGQRVTLRCSPRSGDLSVYWYQQSLDQGLQFLIQYYNGEERAKGNILERFSAQQFPDLHSELNLSSLELGDSALYFCASSVVQGSDTQYFGPGTRLTVL.

The table lists this clonotype with a few counts. The chain couples TRBV18 to TRBJ1-1; TRBD1 matches at 8 bases. Trimming at V came to 3 bases and at J to 4 bases, leaving 4 bases not matched to a gene. The germline V gene encodes CDR1 KGHSH and CDR2 LQKENI. This CDR3 contains 14 residues. The CDR3: CASSPADRATEAFF. The CDR3, as DNA: TGTGCCAGCTCACCGGCGGACAGGGCCACTGAAGCTTTCTTT.

The chain employs TRBV2 and TRBJ2-5, with TRBD1 matching 8 bases. The CDR3 has 14 residues. V lost 4 bases, J lost 5 bases, and 6 bases stayed unmatched. Per germline, CDR1 SNHLY and CDR2 FYNNEI. The CDR3 sequence is CASSARTGFETQYF. The CDR3 DNA follows: TGTGCCAGCAGTGCTCGGACAGGGTTTGAGACCCAGTACTTC.

This clonotype has only a few counts. The V gene is TRBV6-5, the J gene TRBJ2-3; D gene unclear. This CDR3 is 16 amino acids long. Germline CDR1 MNHEY, CDR2 SVGAGI. Deletions cut 6 bases from V and 0 bases from J, with 16 bases between. CDR3 DNA sequence: TGTGCCAGCAGCCTAACATCACCGTCTAGCACAGATACGCAGTATTTT. Its protein product is CASSLTSPSSTDTQYF.

This clonotype has at least ten counts. The rearrangement uses TRBV7-2 and TRBJ1-4; maybe TRBD1 (5 bases). V was pared by 5 bases and J by 6 bases, with 13 bases between. CDR1 and CDR2 from the germline V gene are SGHTA and FQGNSA. This CDR3 is built from 14 residues. This chain's CDR3 is CASSARRGDEKLFF. In DNA, the CDR3 is TGTGCCAGCAGCGCAAGACGGGGGGATGAAAAACTGTTTTTT.

This clonotype was observed many times. The CDR3 sequence is CATSDSVPGQGIDTQYF. The CDR3 DNA sequence: TGTGCCACCAGTGATTCGGTACCGGGACAGGGTATCGATACGCAGTATTTT. The chain is built from TRBV24-1 and TRBJ2-3, with 9 positions matching TRBD1. V lost 2 bases to trimming and J lost 6 bases; unmatched junction nucleotides: 11. Looked up from germline, CDR1 is KGHDR and CDR2 is SFDVKD. CDR3 length: 17 amino acids.

V usage is TRBV20-1 and J usage is TRBJ1-1; 7 nucleotides line up with TRBD1. Germline loops: CDR1 DFQATT, CDR2 SNEGSKA (reference sequence). V gave up 8 bases and J gave up 8 bases; unmatched junction bases: 8. The CDR3 covers 11 residues. The CDR3 is CSSPGQQEAFF. The CDR3 DNA sequence: TGCAGTAGTCCGGGACAGCAAGAAGCTTTCTTT.

This clonotype was observed a handful of times. J is TRBJ1-1 and V is TRBV7-8; D unclear. The germline CDR1 and CDR2 sequences are SGHVS and FQNEAQ. The CDR3 has 13 residues. Trimming left V 6 bases short and J 1 base short, with 9 bases between. CDR3 in DNA: TGTGCCAGCAGATATCACCAGAACACTGAAGCTTTCTTT. Amino acids: CASRYHQNTEAFF.

The chain employs TRBV18 and TRBJ2-3, with D unclear. CDR1 and CDR2 from the germline V gene are KGHSH and LQKENI. This CDR3 region has 13 residues. V was cut by 5 bases and J by 4 bases, with 10 bases left in between. The CDR3 DNA reads TGTGCCAGCTCATCTTCCTGGCCAGATACGCAGTATTTT. It codes for CASSSSWPDTQYF.

This clonotype has ten or more counts. V and J are TRBV7-9 and TRBJ2-2, with no clear D. The germline V and J ends were trimmed by 1 base and 7 bases, with 7 bases remaining between them. CDR1 SEHNR and CDR2 FQNEAQ come from the germline V gene (reference sequence). CDR3 length equals 13 residues. The CDR3 here is CASSLGWNGELFF. CDR3 nucleotides: TGTGCCAGCAGCTTAGGGTGGAACGGGGAGCTGTTTTTT.

The table lists this clonotype with a few counts. The V gene is TRBV23-1, the J gene TRBJ1-1, with D hard to call. TRBV23-1 is recorded as an ORF, its role being uncertain. The CDR3 has 14 amino acids. Trimming removed 4 bases at V and 7 bases at J, with 16 bases between. CDR3 sequence (DNA): TGCGCCAGCAGTCCGTACACGGGGTTCAGTGAAGCTTTCTTT. This translates into CASSPYTGFSEAFF.

This clonotype was observed a handful of times. The chain carries TRBV12-3 or TRBV12-4 and TRBJ2-3, with TRBD2 matching over 7 bases. This CDR3 is 17 amino acids long. V shed 0 bases and J 0 bases; nucleotides not matched to a gene: 6. The CDR3 spells CASSLAGRGPSTDTQYF. Here the CDR3 DNA reads TGTGCCAGCAGTTTAGCGGGGAGGGGTCCTAGCACAGATACGCAGTATTTT.

V and J are TRBV10-3 and TRBJ2-7, with D perhaps matching TRBD1 or TRBD2 (5 bases each). CDR3 length equals 13 residues. V lost 8 bases and J 1 base, leaving 12 bases between the germline ends. Germline lookup yields CDR1 ENHRY and CDR2 SYGVKD. DNA for the CDR3: TGTGCCATCGCATCAGGGAGATCCTACGAGCAGTACGTC. Translating it yields CAIASGRSYEQYV.

This clonotype came up a few times. V gene TRBV5-1 combines with J gene TRBJ1-2; D uncertain. V was cut by 0 bases and J by 7 bases, with 13 bases left in between. CDR1 SGHRS and CDR2 YFSETQ come from the germline V gene. The CDR3 length is 14 residues. This CDR3 is CASSLDGRLGGYTF. The CDR3 DNA reads as TGCGCCAGCAGCTTGGACGGAAGATTAGGTGGCTACACCTTC.

This clonotype turned up a few times. V and J are TRBV4-3 and TRBJ2-3, with 8 positions matching TRBD2. Germline assignment: CDR1 LGHNA and CDR2 YSLEER. This CDR3 spans 15 amino acids. The junction had 12 bases not matched to a gene; V was cut back by 6 bases and J by 7 bases. The CDR3 region is CASRTSAGGANTQYF. The CDR3 bases are TGCGCCAGCAGAACGTCTGCCGGGGGGGCAAATACGCAGTATTTT.